The clone carrying this T cell receptor (beta chain) was detected many times. Antigen specificity is unknown. The TCR beta profiling, which covered VDJ combination and CDR3 sequence, was carried out using genomic DNA as the template. TCRdb independently ran MiXCR on the reads; one entry per CDR3 protein. In the table there are approximately 170,000 distinct CDR3 sequences, roughly 50% of which are singletons. It was patients with CD8+CD57+ cell expansion by flow cytometry who were chosen for sequencing. The study sampled blood from patients who had received no therapy. This entry belongs to a study of CD8+CD57+ T cells in acquired aplastic anemia. Study-level information: The sorted CD4+ and CD8+ cells yielded an average around 3 ug of DNA. Study findings and constraints: A set of roughly 27 CD8+ CDR3 sequences was shared between patients and controls, and these sequences appeared highly expressed in patients.

V was pared by 5 bases and J by 0 bases, with 12 bases between. The V gene's germline CDR1 is SGHRS and CDR2 YFSETQ. The CDR3 extends over 15 amino acids. The material sequenced was sorted CD4+, CD8+, or CD8+CD57+ T cells (not recorded which) from PBMCs. The clonotype comes from a human donor with aplastic anemia. The chain joins TRBV5-1 to TRBJ2-1, with TRBD2 as a possible D gene (5 bases). CDR3 sequence: CASSPSRSSYNEQFF. For the CDR3, the DNA is TGCGCCAGCAGTCCTAGCAGGAGCTCCTACAATGAGCAGTTCTTC.